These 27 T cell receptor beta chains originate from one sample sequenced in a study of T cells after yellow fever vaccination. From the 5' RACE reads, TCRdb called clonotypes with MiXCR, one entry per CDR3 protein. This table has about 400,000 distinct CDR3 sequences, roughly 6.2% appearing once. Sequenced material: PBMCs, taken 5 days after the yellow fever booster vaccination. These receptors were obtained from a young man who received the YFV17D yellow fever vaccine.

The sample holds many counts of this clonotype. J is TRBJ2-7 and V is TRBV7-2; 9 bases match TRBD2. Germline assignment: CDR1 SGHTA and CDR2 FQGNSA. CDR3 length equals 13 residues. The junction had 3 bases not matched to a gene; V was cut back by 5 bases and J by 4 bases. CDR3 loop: CASSPSGMYEQYF. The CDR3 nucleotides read TGTGCCAGCAGCCCTAGCGGGATGTACGAGCAGTACTTC. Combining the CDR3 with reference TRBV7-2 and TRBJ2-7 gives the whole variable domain GAGVSQSPSNKVTEKGKDVELRCDPISGHTALYWYRQSLGQGLEFLIYFQGNSAPDKSGLPSDRFSAERTGGSVSTLTIQRTQQEDSAVYLCASSPSGMYEQYFGPGTRLTVT.

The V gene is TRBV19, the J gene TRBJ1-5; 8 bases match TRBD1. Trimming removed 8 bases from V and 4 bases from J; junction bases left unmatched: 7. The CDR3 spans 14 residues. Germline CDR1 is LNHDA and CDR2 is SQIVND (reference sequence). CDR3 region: CASRGQGMNQPQHF. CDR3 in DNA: TGTGCCAGTCGAGGACAGGGTATGAATCAGCCCCAGCATTTT.

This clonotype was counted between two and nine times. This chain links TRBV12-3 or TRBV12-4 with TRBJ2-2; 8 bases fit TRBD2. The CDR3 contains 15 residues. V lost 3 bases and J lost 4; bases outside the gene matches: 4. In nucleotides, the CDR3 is TGTGCCAGCAGTTTTGCGGGAGGTACCACCGGGGAGCTGTTTTTT. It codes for CASSFAGGTTGELFF.

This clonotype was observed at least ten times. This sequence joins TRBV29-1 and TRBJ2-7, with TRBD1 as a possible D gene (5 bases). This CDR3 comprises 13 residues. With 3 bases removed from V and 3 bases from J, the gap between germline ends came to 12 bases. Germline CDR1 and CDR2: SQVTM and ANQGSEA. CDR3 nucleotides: TGCAGCGTTGAGAAGGACACGGGCTACGAGCAGTACTTC. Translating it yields CSVEKDTGYEQYF.

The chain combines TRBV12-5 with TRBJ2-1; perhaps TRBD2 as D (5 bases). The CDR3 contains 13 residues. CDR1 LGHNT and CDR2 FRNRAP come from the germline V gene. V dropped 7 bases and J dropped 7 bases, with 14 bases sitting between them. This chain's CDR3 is CASASSGFNEQFF. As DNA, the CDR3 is TGTGCTAGTGCCTCGTCGGGGTTTAATGAGCAGTTCTTC.

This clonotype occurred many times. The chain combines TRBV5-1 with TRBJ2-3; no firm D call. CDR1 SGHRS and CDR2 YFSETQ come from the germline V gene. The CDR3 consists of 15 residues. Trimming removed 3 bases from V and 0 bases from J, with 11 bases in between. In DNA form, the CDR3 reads TGCGCCAGCAGCTCCGGCGGCGGTAGCACAGATACGCAGTATTTT. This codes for CASSSGGGSTDTQYF. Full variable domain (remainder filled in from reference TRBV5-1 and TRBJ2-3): KAGVTQTPRYLIKTRGQQVTLSCSPISGHRSVSWYQQTPGQGLQFLFEYFSETQRNKGNFPGRFSGRQFSNSRSEMNVSTLELGDSALYLCASSSGGGSTDTQYFGPGTRLTVL.

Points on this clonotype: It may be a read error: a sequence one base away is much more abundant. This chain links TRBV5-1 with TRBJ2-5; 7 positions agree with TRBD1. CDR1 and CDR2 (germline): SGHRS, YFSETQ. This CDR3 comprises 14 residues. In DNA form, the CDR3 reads TGCGCCAGCAGAGGGGGCCGTCGGAGAGAGACCAAGTACTTC. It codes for CASRGGRRRETKYF. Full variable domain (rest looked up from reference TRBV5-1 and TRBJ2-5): KAGVTQTPRYLIKTRGQQVTLSCSPISGHRSVSWYQQTPGQGLQFLFEYFSETQRNKGNFPGRFSGRQFSNSRSEMNVSTLELGDSALYLCASRGGRRRETKYFGPGTRLLVL.

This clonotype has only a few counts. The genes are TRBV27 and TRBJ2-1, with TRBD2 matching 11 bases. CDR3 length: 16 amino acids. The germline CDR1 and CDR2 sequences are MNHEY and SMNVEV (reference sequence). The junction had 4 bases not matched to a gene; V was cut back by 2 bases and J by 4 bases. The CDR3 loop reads CASSLASGRRYNEQFF. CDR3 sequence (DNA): TGTGCCAGCAGTTTAGCTAGCGGGAGGCGTTACAATGAGCAGTTCTTC.

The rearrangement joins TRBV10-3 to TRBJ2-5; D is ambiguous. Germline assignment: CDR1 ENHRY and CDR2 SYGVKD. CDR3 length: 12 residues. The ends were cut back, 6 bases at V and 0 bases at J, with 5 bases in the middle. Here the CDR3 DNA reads TGTGCCATCAGCCCCCACCAAGAGACCCAGTACTTC. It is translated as CAISPHQETQYF.

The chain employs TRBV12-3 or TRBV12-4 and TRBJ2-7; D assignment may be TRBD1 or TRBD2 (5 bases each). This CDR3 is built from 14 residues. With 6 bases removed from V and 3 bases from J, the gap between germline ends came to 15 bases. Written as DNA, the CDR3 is TGTGCCAGCAGCCTTCGGGGCCCCTACTACGAGCAGTACTTC. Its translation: CASSLRGPYYEQYF.

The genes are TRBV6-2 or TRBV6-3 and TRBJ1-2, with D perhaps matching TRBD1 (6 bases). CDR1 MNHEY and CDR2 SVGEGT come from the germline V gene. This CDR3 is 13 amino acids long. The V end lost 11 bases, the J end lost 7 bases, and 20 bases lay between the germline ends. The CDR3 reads CAGGGHKVGGYTF. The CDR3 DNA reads TGTGCCGGCGGGGGACACAAAGTAGGTGGCTACACCTTC.

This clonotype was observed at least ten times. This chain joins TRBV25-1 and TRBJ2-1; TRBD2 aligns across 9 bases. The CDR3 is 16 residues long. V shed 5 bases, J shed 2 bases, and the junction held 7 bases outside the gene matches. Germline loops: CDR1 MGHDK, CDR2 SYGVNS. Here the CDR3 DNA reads TGTGCCAGCAGTCGTAGCGGGAGCCCCCCCTACAATGAGCAGTTCTTC. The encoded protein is CASSRSGSPPYNEQFF. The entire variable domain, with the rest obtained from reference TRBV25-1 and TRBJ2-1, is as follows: EADIYQTPRYLVIGTGKKITLECSQTMGHDKMYWYQQDPGMELHLIHYSYGVNSTEKGDLSSESTVSRIRTEHFPLTLESARPSHTSQYLCASSRSGSPPYNEQFFGPGTRLTVL.

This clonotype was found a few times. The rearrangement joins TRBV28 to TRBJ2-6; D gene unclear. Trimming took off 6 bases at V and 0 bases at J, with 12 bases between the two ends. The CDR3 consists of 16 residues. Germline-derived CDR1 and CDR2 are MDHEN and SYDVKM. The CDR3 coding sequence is TGTGCCAGCAGCTCCTTTGGGCTCTCTGGGGCCAACGTCCTGACTTTC. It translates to CASSSFGLSGANVLTF.

The CDR3 region has the DNA TGTGCCAGCAGCTTAGAATGGGCAGGGGGTGTCACCGGGGAGCTGTTTTTT. Its protein product is CASSLEWAGGVTGELFF. The rearrangement joins TRBV11-2 to TRBJ2-2; 7 bases line up with TRBD1. V lost 0 bases, J lost 4 bases, and 8 bases stayed unmatched. Germline V gives CDR1 SGHAT, CDR2 FQNNGV. The CDR3 runs to 17 residues.

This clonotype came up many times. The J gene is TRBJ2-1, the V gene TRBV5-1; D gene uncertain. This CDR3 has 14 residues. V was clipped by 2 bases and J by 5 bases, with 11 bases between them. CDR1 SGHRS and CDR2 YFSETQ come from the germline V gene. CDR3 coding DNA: TGCGCCAGCAGCTTTCTTCAACAGAACAATGAGCAGTTCTTC. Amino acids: CASSFLQQNNEQFF.

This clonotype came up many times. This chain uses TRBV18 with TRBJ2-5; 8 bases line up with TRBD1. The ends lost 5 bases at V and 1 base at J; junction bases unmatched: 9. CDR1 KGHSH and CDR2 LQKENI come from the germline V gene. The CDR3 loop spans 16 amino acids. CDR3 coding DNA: TGTGCCAGCTCATTCTCGTCCGGGACAGGCCAAGAGACCCAGTACTTC. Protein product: CASSFSSGTGQETQYF.

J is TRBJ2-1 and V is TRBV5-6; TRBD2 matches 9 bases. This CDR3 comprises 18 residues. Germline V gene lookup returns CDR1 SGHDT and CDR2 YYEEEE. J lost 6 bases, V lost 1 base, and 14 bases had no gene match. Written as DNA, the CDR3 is TGTGCCAGCAGCTTGCCGGGACTAGCCCAAATTGAGGGCAATGAGCAGTTCTTC. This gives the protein CASSLPGLAQIEGNEQFF.

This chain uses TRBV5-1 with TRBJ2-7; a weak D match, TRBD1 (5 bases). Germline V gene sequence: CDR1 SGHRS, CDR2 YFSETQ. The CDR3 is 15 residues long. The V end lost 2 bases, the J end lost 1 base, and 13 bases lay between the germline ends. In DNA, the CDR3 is TGCGCCAGCAGCTTCGATACAGGACCTTCCTACGAGCAGTACTTC. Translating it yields CASSFDTGPSYEQYF.

The CDR3 here is CASSLRGGRVEEQYF. The CDR3 coding sequence is TGTGCCAGCAGTTTAAGAGGGGGGAGGGTGGAGGAGCAGTACTTC. V and J are TRBV12-3 or TRBV12-4 and TRBJ2-7, with D possibly TRBD2 on 7 matching bases. The CDR3 runs to 15 residues. With 2 bases removed from V and 7 bases from J, the gap between germline ends came to 18 bases.

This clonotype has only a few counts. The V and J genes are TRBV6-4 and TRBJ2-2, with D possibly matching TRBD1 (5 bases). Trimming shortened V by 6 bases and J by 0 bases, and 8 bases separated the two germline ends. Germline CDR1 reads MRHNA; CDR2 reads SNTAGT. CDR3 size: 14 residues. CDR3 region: CASRRQSNTGELFF. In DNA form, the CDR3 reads TGTGCCAGCAGACGACAGTCGAACACCGGGGAGCTGTTTTTT.

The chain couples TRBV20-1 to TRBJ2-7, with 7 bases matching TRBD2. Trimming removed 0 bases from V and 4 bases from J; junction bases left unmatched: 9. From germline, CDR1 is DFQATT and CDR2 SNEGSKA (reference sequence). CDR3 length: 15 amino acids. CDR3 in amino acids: CSARDPGGGGYEQYF. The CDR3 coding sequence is TGCAGTGCTAGAGACCCGGGGGGAGGCGGTTACGAGCAGTACTTC.

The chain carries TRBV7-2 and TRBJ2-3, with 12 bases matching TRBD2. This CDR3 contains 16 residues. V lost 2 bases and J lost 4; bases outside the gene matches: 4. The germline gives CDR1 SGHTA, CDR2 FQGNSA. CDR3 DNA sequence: TGTGCCAGCAGCTTACTAGCGGGAGGGGGCCCAGATACGCAGTATTTT. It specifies CASSLLAGGGPDTQYF. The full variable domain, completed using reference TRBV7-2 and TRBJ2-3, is GAGVSQSPSNKVTEKGKDVELRCDPISGHTALYWYRQSLGQGLEFLIYFQGNSAPDKSGLPSDRFSAERTGGSVSTLTIQRTQQEDSAVYLCASSLLAGGGPDTQYFGPGTRLTVL.

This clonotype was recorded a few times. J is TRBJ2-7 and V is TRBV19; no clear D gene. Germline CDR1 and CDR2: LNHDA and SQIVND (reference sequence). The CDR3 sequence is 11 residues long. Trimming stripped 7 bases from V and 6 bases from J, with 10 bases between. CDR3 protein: CASTGMGEQYF. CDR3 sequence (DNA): TGTGCCAGTACTGGGATGGGCGAGCAGTACTTC.

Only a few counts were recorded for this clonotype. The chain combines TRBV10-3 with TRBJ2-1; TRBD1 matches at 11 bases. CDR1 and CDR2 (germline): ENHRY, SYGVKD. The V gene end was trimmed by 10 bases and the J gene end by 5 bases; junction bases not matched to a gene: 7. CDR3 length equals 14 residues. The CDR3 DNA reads TGTGCCACCATGGGACAGGGGGGGCACAATGAGCAGTTCTTC. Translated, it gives CATMGQGGHNEQFF.

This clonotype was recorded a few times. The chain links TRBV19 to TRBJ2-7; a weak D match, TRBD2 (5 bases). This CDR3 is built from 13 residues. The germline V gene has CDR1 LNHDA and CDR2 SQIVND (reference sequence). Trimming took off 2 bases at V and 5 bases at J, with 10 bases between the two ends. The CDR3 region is CASSIQSGDEQYF. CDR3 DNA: TGTGCCAGTAGTATACAAAGCGGAGACGAGCAGTACTTC.

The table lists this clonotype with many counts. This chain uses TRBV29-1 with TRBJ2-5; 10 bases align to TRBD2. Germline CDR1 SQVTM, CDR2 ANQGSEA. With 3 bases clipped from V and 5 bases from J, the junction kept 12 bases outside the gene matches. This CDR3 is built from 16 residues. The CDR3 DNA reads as TGCAGCGTTGATCGGACTAGCGGCGGAGGAGGGGAGACCCAGTACTTC. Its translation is CSVDRTSGGGGETQYF.

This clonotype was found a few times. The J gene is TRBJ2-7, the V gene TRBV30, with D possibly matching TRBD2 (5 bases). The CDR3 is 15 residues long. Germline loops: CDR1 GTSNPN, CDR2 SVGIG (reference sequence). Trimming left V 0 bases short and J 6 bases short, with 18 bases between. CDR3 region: CAWSVLRAGSGEQYF. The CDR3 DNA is TGTGCCTGGAGTGTTCTAAGGGCAGGCAGCGGCGAGCAGTACTTC.